This T cell receptor (beta chain) was retrieved from a study of type 1 and type 2 diabetes patients (dated by TCRdb to about 2016). In the study overall: Eight or nine type 1 diabetes patients, four type 2 diabetes patients and six nondiabetic controls were recruited in China to form the cohort. Across the study, CD4+ and CD8+ T cells were positively selected from PBMCs by means of CD4 or CD8 MicroBeads on MACS columns. A total of over 15,000,000 paired-end reads was generated across the whole study. The study profiled TCRbeta repertoires by high-throughput sequencing to compare type 1 diabetes, type 2 diabetes and nondiabetic individuals. For the type 1 diabetes patients, the type 2 diabetes patients acted as a disease comparison group. When approximately 22-cycle amplification was compared with roughly 25-cycle amplification, V gene usage looked similar, suggesting that primer efficiencies were similar and PCR bias was random. TCRbeta libraries were sequenced paired-end on Illumina HiSeq 2000 or MiSeq instruments.

Here is what the overall study found, with its caveats: The study groups were not matched for age and gender, which could possibly have biased interpretation. Type 2 diabetes and control samples had highly correlated V and J gene usage patterns, with the correlation between samples averaging about 0.97. Because only a limited number of T2D and control samples were sequenced, some T1D-only HECs might also appear in more T2D or control samples. In both CD4+ and CD8+ T cells, type 2 diabetes repertoires were highly diverse, with diversity significantly greater than that of type 1 diabetes repertoires. Type 2 diabetes patients had few highly-expanded CD4+ clones (median one), and those clones made up a median about 4% of reads.

Concerning this clonotype: The antigen it binds to is not known. No base quality values were provided; no much bigger clone lies one nucleotide off.

From a lookup of the germline V gene, CDR1 and CDR2 are SGHAT and FQNNGV. The germline V and J ends show losses of 2 bases and 6 bases respectively, and no gene match explains 9 bases of the junction. The CDR3 starts with the cysteine, ends with the phenylalanine, and has 16 residues. The entry retains the CDR3 DNA only, 48 bases that are in frame from base 1. Standard classification criteria for type 1 or type 2 diabetes were met by all diabetic patients, and glucose and C-peptide were assessed by WHO-recommended methods. Donors with other autoimmune diseases or infections within the previous four weeks were excluded from participation. About 9.6 milliliters of peripheral blood were drawn from each participant. PBMCs were isolated with LymphoPrep density separation. The listed sequencing device is Illumina MiSeq. Genomic DNA from sorted T cell subsets served as template for TCRbeta CDR3 amplification. Multiplex PCR with 30 forward and 13 reverse primers amplified the TCRbeta CDR3 region. AMPure XP beads were used to purify the PCR products, after which a second 25-cycle PCR added indices and adaptors. Libraries were gel-purified using the QIAquick Gel Extraction Kit before sequencing. As for the authors' bioinformatics: Paired-end reads were merged with FLASH and aligned to IMGT V, D and J germline references using IgBLAST. Reads with less than 70% alignment identity to germline references were removed, leaving some 10 million reads across the study. IMGT definitions were followed to assign CDR3 boundaries, reading frame and productivity. Highly-expanded clones were defined as clones at or above 1% of reads, and diversity was measured by normalized Shannon entropy. Group differences in Shannon entropy were tested with unpaired two-tailed t-tests. TCRdb applied fastp at Q25 and MiXCR to the public reads, then kept only in-frame beta chains. One record per CDR3 amino acid sequence lists the most common genes and DNA. TCRdb's processing, not the authors', yielded these V and J calls. For this sample there are 270,000 or so distinct CDR3 sequences; roughly 48% appear just once. The top ten hold 12% to 15% of the sample.

Rearrangement joined TRBV11-2 to TRBJ2-5, with 10 bases aligning to TRBD2. The sequencing input was peripheral blood mononuclear cells (PBMCs). This receptor was obtained from a man aged 18 to 30 with type 2 diabetes. DNA sequence: TGTGCCAGCAGCTTAATCCCTAGCGGGAGCGGAAAGACCCAGTACTTC. Its product reads: CASSLIPSGSGKTQYF.